The 12 T cell receptor beta chains reported below all come from one sample, sequenced in a study of T cells in Graves' hyperthyroidism and ophthalmopathy. Regions amplified from RNA transcripts were the TCR beta CDR3 regions. The HTBI primer set served for first-round RT-PCR of the TCR CDR3. TCRdb reprocessed the multiplex PCR reads with MiXCR, giving one entry per CDR3 protein. The table includes approximately 600,000 distinct CDR3 sequences, over 11% detected once. Source material: blood. Source of these receptors: a woman aged 25 to 39 with Graves' hyperthyroidism that later progressed to Graves' ophthalmopathy.

Turning to this clonotype: A clone one base away is much larger, so this may be a read error. The rearrangement links TRBV12-3 or TRBV12-4 to TRBJ2-7, with 10 bases aligning to TRBD1. The junction had 2 bases not matched to a gene; V was cut back by 7 bases and J by 2 bases. This CDR3 is 13 amino acids long. This CDR3 is CASTGQGAYEQYF. CDR3 nucleotide sequence: TGTGCCAGCACCGGACAGGGGGCCTACGAGCAGTACTTC.

This clonotype was seen many times. The rearrangement uses TRBV20-1 and TRBJ1-2, with 9 bases identical to TRBD1. This CDR3 comprises 14 residues. Losses at the gene ends were 1 base for V and 6 bases for J; bases not matched to a gene: 6. Per germline, CDR1 DFQATT and CDR2 SNEGSKA (reference sequence). The CDR3 protein is CSARVGDRADGYTF. The CDR3 DNA reads TGCAGTGCTAGAGTAGGGGACAGGGCTGATGGCTACACCTTC.

The sample holds many counts of this clonotype. V usage is TRBV30 and J usage is TRBJ2-1, with 8 bases aligning to TRBD2. Germline CDR1 is GTSNPN and CDR2 is SVGIG (reference sequence). The V and J ends lost 3 bases and 2 bases, in that order; junction bases with no gene match: 9. The CDR3 spans 16 residues. The CDR3 loop reads CAWRDLAGGPYNEQFF. DNA of the CDR3: TGTGCCTGGAGAGACCTAGCGGGCGGACCCTACAATGAGCAGTTCTTC.

This clonotype came up a few times. This rearrangement joins TRBV3-1 to TRBJ2-2; 7 nucleotides align to TRBD2. The CDR3 spans 17 residues. CDR1 and CDR2 (germline): LGHDT, YNNKEL (reference sequence). V lost 1 base and J lost 1; bases outside the gene matches: 6. CDR3 sequence reads: CASSQGPAGRNTGELFF. DNA of the CDR3: TGTGCCAGCAGCCAAGGGCCAGCGGGAAGGAACACCGGGGAGCTGTTTTTT. The full variable domain, with the rest looked up from reference TRBV3-1 and TRBJ2-2, is DTAVSQTPKYLVTQMGNDKSIKCEQNLGHDTMYWYKQDSKKFLKIMFSYNNKELIINETVPNRFSPKSPDKAHLNLHINSLELGDSAVYFCASSQGPAGRNTGELFFGEGSRLTVL.

The chain is built from TRBV5-5 and TRBJ1-2; the D is unclear. The germline V gene has CDR1 SGHKS and CDR2 YYEKEE (reference sequence). V was trimmed by 5 bases and J by 3 bases, leaving 8 bases between them. The CDR3 is 12 residues long. This chain's CDR3 is CASRASYYGYTF. The CDR3 coding sequence is TGTGCCAGCAGGGCCTCTTACTATGGCTACACCTTC.

In its sample, this clonotype was seen a few times. In DNA, the CDR3 is TGTGCCAGCAGTCGCTCGGGTAGCGGCGGCGAGCAGTACTTC. It encodes CASSRSGSGGEQYF. The rearrangement links TRBV28 to TRBJ2-7; a weak D match, TRBD2 (6 bases). The germline gives CDR1 MDHEN, CDR2 SYDVKM. V lost 5 bases and J lost 6, with 17 bases in between. The length of the CDR3 is 14 residues.

This chain joins TRBV2 and TRBJ1-5, with a weak D call TRBD1 (6 bases). The CDR3 sequence is 14 residues long. Germline V lookup: CDR1 SNHLY, CDR2 FYNNEI. V shed 3 bases and J shed 7 bases, with 13 bases lying between them. DNA for the CDR3: TGTGCCAGCAGTGATGGGGGCGCGGAACAGCCCCAGCATTTT. This gives the protein CASSDGGAEQPQHF.

This clonotype has a handful of counts. V and J are TRBV28 and TRBJ1-5, with a tentative D call TRBD1 (6 bases). V lost 1 base to trimming and J lost 2 bases, with 18 bases between them. Germline V gene lookup returns CDR1 MDHEN and CDR2 SYDVKM. The CDR3 has 18 residues. The CDR3 loop reads CASSLFQGTGHGNQPQHF. The CDR3 nucleotides are TGTGCCAGCAGTTTATTTCAGGGTACAGGGCATGGCAATCAGCCCCAGCATTTT.

This clonotype was observed at least ten times. The chain employs TRBV7-3 and TRBJ2-1; TRBD2 matches 7 bases. The CDR3 loop spans 15 amino acids. Trimming cost V 3 bases and J 7 bases; bases outside gene matches: 9. Germline V gives CDR1 SGHTA, CDR2 FQGTGA. This chain's CDR3 is CASSLQAGLRNEQFF. The CDR3 nucleotides are TGTGCCAGCAGCTTGCAAGCGGGATTGAGGAATGAGCAGTTCTTC. Looking up the rest from reference TRBV7-3 and TRBJ2-1 gives the full variable domain: GAGVSQTPSNKVTEKGKYVELRCDPISGHTALYWYRQSLGQGPEFLIYFQGTGAADDSGLPNDRFFAVRPEGSVSTLKIQRTERGDSAVYLCASSLQAGLRNEQFFGPGTRLTVL.

The table lists this clonotype with many counts. This rearrangement joins TRBV11-2 to TRBJ2-4; a possible D gene is TRBD1 (5 bases). The CDR3 runs 16 residues. V was pared by 1 base and J by 0 bases, with 10 bases between. Germline V gene lookup returns CDR1 SGHAT and CDR2 FQNNGV. The CDR3 sequence is CASSLGQRLAKNIQYF. CDR3 nucleotides: TGTGCCAGCAGCTTAGGACAGAGATTAGCCAAAAACATTCAGTACTTC.

This clonotype has just a few counts. V usage is TRBV20-1 and J usage is TRBJ2-7; D is uncertain. The CDR3 loop spans 10 amino acids. Per the germline V gene, CDR1 is DFQATT and CDR2 is SNEGSKA (reference sequence). With 3 bases removed from V and 5 bases from J, the gap between germline ends came to 5 bases. The DNA of the CDR3 is TGCAGTGCTAGTTGGGACGAGCAGTACTTC. It is translated as CSASWDEQYF.

The chain joins TRBV4-2 to TRBJ2-1, with 7 bases identical to TRBD2. The CDR3 contains 16 residues. Germline lookup yields CDR1 LGHNA and CDR2 YNFKEQ. Trimming took 3 bases from V and 4 from J; bases not matched to a gene: 9. The CDR3 region has the DNA TGTGCCAGCAGCCATGCTAGCGGAGGGACTTACAATGAGCAGTTCTTC. It codes for CASSHASGGTYNEQFF.